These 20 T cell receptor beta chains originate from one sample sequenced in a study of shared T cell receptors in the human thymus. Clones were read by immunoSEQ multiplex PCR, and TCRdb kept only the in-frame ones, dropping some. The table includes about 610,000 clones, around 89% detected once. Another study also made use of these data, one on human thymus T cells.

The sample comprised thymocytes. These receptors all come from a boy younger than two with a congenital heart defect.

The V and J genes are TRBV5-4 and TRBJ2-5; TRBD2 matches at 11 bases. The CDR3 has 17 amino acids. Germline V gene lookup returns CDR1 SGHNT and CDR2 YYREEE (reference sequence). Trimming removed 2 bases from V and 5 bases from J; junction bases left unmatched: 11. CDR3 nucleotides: TGTGCCAGCAGCTTTTCTCCCGGTAGCGGGAGGGGGGAGACCCAGTACTTC. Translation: CASSFSPGSGRGETQYF. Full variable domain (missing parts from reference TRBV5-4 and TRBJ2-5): ETGVTQSPTHLIKTRGQQVTLRCSSQSGHNTVSWYQQALGQGPQFIFQYYREEENGRGNFPPRFSGLQFPNYSSELNVNALELDDSALYLCASSFSPGSGRGETQYFGPGTRLLVL.

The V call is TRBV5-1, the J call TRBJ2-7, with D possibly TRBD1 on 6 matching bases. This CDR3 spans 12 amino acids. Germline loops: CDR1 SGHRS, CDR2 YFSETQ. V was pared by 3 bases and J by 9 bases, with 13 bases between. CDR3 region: CASSCRGSVQYF. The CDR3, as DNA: TGCGCCAGCAGCTGCAGGGGTTCGGTGCAGTACTTC.

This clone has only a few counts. CDR3: CASSSHPDSQYNEQFF. The CDR3 DNA reads TGTGCCAGCAGCTCCCACCCGGACTCACAATACAATGAGCAGTTCTTC. J is TRBJ2-1 and V is TRBV5-5; a weak D match, TRBD2 (5 bases). V dropped 3 bases and J dropped 4 bases, with 17 bases sitting between them. The CDR3 covers 16 residues. The V gene's germline CDR1 is SGHKS and CDR2 YYEKEE (reference sequence).

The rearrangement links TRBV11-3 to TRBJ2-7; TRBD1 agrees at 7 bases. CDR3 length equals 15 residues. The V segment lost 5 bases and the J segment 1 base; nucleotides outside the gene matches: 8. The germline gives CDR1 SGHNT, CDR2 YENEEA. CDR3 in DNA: TGTGCCAGCAGCCCCGACAGGGACCCTTCCTACGAGCAGTACTTC. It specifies CASSPDRDPSYEQYF.

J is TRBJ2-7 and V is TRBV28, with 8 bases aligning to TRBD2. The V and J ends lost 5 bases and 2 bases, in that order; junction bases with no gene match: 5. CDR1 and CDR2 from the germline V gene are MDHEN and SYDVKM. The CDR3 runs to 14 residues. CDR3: CASSHRGGTYEQYF. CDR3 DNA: TGTGCCAGCAGTCACCGGGGGGGCACCTACGAGCAGTACTTC.

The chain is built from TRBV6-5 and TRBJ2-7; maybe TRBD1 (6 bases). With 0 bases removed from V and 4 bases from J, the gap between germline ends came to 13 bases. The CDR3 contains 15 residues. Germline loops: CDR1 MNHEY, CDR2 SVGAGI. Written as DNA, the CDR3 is TGTGCCAGCAGTTACTCACCCGCAGGGGCTTACGAGCAGTACTTC. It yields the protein CASSYSPAGAYEQYF.

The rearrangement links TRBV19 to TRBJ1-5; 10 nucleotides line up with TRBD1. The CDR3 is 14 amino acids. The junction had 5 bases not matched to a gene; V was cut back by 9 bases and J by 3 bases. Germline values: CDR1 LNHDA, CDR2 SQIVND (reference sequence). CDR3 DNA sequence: TGTGCCAGCGGACAGGGGGTCTACAATCAGCCCCAGCATTTT. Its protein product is CASGQGVYNQPQHF.

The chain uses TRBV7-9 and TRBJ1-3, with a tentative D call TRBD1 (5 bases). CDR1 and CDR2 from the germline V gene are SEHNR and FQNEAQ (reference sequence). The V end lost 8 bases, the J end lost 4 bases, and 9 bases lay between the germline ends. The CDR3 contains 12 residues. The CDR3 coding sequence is TGTGCCAGCTCGGGGGAGGGAAACACCATATATTTT. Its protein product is CASSGEGNTIYF.

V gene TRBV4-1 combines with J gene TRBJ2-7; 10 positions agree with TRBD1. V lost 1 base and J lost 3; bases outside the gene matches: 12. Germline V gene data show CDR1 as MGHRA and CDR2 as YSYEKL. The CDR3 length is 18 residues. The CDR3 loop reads CASSQANPSGTGDYEQYF. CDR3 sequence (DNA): TGCGCCAGCAGCCAAGCGAATCCGTCCGGGACAGGGGACTACGAGCAGTACTTC.

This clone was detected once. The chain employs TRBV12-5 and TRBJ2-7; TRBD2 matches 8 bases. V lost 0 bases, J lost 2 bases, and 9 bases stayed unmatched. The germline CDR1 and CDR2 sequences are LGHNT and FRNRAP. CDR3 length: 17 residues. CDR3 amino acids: CASGLVRTSGSTYEQYF. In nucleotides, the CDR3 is TGTGCTAGTGGTTTGGTAAGAACTAGCGGCTCAACCTACGAGCAGTACTTC. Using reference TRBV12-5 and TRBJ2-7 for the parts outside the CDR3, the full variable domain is DARVTQTPRHKVTEMGQEVTMRCQPILGHNTVFWYRQTMMQGLELLAYFRNRAPLDDSGMPKDRFSAEMPDATLATLKIQPSEPRDSAVYFCASGLVRTSGSTYEQYFGPGTRLTVT.

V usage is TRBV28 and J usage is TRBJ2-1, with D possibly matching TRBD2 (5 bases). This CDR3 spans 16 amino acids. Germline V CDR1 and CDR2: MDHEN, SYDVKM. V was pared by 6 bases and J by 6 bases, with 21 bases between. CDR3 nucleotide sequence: TGTGCCAGCAGGATTGAGTTAACGAGGGAACCCAATGAGCAGTTCTTC. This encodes CASRIELTREPNEQFF.

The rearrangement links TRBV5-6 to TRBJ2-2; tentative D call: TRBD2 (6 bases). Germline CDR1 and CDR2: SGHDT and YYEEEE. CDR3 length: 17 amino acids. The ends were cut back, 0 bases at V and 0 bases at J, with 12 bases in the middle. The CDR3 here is CASSLANGGANTGELFF. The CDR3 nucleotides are TGTGCCAGCAGCTTGGCCAACGGCGGGGCGAACACCGGGGAGCTGTTTTTT.

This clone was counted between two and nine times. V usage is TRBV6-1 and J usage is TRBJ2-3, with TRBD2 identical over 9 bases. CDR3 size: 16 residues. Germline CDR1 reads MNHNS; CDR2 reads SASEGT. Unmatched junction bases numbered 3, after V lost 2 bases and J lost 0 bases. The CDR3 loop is CASSERLAGSTDTQYF. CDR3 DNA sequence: TGTGCCAGCAGTGAACGCCTAGCGGGAAGCACAGATACGCAGTATTTT.

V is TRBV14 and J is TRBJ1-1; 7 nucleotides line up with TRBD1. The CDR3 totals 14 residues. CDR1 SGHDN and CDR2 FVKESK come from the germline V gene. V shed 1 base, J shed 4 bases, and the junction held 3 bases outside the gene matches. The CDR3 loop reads CASSQGTGPTEAFF. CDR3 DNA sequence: TGTGCCAGCAGCCAAGGGACAGGTCCCACTGAAGCTTTCTTT. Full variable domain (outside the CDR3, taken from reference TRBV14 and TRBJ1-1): EAGVTQFPSHSVIEKGQTVTLRCDPISGHDNLYWYRRVMGKEIKFLLHFVKESKQDESGMPNNRFLAERTGGTYSTLKVQPAELEDSGVYFCASSQGTGPTEAFFGQGTRLTVV.

The CDR3 DNA reads TGCGCCAGCAGTCCCGACAGGGGGACTAGCAATCAGCCCCAGCATTTT. This gives the protein CASSPDRGTSNQPQHF. The chain combines TRBV4-1 with TRBJ1-5, with TRBD1 matching 9 bases. There are 16 residues in the CDR3. Germline V gene sequence: CDR1 MGHRA, CDR2 YSYEKL. After removal of 6 bases from V and 0 bases from J, the junction contained 6 bases not matched to a gene.

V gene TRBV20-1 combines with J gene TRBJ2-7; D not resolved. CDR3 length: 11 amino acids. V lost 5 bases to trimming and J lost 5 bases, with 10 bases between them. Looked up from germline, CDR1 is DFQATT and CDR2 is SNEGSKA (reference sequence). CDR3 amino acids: CSALRAHEQYF. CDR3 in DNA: TGCAGTGCTCTTAGAGCGCACGAGCAGTACTTC.

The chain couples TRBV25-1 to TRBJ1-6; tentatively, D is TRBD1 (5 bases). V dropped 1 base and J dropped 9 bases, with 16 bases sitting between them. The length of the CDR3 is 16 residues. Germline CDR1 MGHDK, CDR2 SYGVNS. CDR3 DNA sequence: TGTGCCAGCAGTGAATCGTCCAGGACAATTCCTTCACCCCTCCACTTT. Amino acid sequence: CASSESSRTIPSPLHF.

CDR3 in amino acids: CAISEPPGLDPLSEQYF. CDR3 in DNA: TGTGCCATCAGTGAGCCACCGGGACTAGATCCCCTCAGCGAGCAGTACTTC. This chain links TRBV10-3 with TRBJ2-7; TRBD2 agrees at 8 bases. This CDR3 has 17 residues. J was trimmed by 6 bases and V by 2 bases; bases with no gene match: 15. The germline gives CDR1 ENHRY, CDR2 SYGVKD.

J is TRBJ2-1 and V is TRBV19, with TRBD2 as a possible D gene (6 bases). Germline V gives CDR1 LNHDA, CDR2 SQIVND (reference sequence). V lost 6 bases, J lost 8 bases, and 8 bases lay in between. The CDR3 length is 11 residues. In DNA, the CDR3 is TGTGCCAGTAGCCCGGGGGATGAGCAGTTCTTC. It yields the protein CASSPGDEQFF.

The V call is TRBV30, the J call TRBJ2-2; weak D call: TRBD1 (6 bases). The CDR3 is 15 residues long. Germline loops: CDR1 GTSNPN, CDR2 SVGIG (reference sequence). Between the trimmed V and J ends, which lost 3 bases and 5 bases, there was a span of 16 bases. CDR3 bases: TGTGCCTGGAGAAGGGGGTCTACAGGGACCGGGGAGCTGTTTTTT. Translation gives CAWRRGSTGTGELFF.